This T cell receptor (beta chain) derives from a study of blood T cells in healthy people across ages. The study's findings and limits: Naive T cell percentage strongly correlated with TCR beta diversity.

This clonotype was picked up a small number of times. Antigen specificity is unknown. Primers used in a second PCR of roughly 6 to 12 cycles were a sample-barcoded 5' primer and a J-beta primer mix. TCRdb called the 5' RACE reads again in MiXCR, with one record for every CDR3 protein. The table has hundreds of thousands of distinct CDR3 sequences, more than 45% seen once. Germline V gives CDR1 KGHSH, CDR2 LQKENI. This CDR3 has 15 residues. Trimming at V came to 2 bases and at J to 7 bases, leaving 5 bases not matched to a gene. The V and J genes are TRBV18 and TRBJ2-1; 10 bases agree with TRBD2. This receptor was obtained from an elderly woman in good health. Sequencing was carried out using blood. The CDR3 DNA sequence: TGTGCCAGCTCACCATGGGCTAGCGGGAGTAATGAGCAGTTCTTC. Amino acid sequence: CASSPWASGSNEQFF.